These T cell receptor beta chains were read from a single sample in a study of T cell changes during pregnancy in multiple sclerosis. TCRdb's table, derived via immunoSEQ multiplex PCR, lists solely in-frame clones and lacks some. The table lists 30,000 to 45,000 clones, under 95% of them singletons. The sample in question was CD8+ T cells from peripheral blood mononuclear cells, obtained in the first trimester of pregnancy. These receptor sequences come from a female donor with multiple sclerosis, enrolled in a pregnancy study. Both conserved end residues are part of each CDR3. The order of the fields is J gene, V gene, CDR3 length, D gene, clone size, CDR3 protein, CDR3 DNA. A D gene is named only where the DNA matches it firmly. The size entry is marked missing in some rows and otherwise reads once, few, many or a size class.

>TRBJ1-2|TRBV5-6|14|.|.
CASSFGSHNYGYTF
TGTGCCAGCAGCTTCGGTTCTCATAACTATGGCTACACCTTC
>TRBJ2-3|TRBV19|13|.|once
CASSIVTMDTQYF
TGTGCCAGTAGTATAGTGACAATGGATACGCAGTATTTT
>TRBJ1-2|TRBV2|15|.|.
CASSEWAGANYGYTF
TGTGCCAGCAGTGAATGGGCAGGGGCGAACTATGGCTACACCTTC
>TRBJ2-7|TRBV6-1|13|.|.
CASSESAPGEQYF
TGTGCCAGCAGTGAGTCCGCCCCAGGAGAGCAGTACTTC
>TRBJ1-6|TRBV5-4|14|.|once
CASSLAGEGSPLHF
TGTGCCAGCAGCTTGGCGGGGGAAGGGTCACCCCTCCACTTT
>TRBJ2-1|TRBV5-6|15|.|.
CASSFGTGTGGAGFF
.
>TRBJ1-4|TRBV27|14|.|.
CASRRTAGFEKLFF
TGTGCCAGCAGGCGGACAGCGGGATTTGAAAAACTGTTTTTT
>TRBJ2-1|TRBV9|13|.|.
CASSVGTGNEQFF
TGTGCCAGCAGCGTAGGGACGGGAAATGAGCAGTTCTTC
>TRBJ1-2|TRBV7-9|12|TRBD1|.
CASSLEDRLVTF
TGTGCCAGCAGCTTAGAGGACAGGCTCGTGACCTTC
>TRBJ2-2|TRBV27|12|.|.
CASSNGGLELFF
TGTGCCAGCAGCAATGGGGGGTTGGAGCTGTTTTTT
>TRBJ2-7|TRBV27|15|TRBD1|once
CASSLSGTGGYEQYF
TGTGCCAGCAGTTTATCCGGGACAGGGGGCTACGAGCAGTACTTC
>TRBJ2-1|TRBV9|16|TRBD2|.
CASSVVGTSGGDEQFF
TGTGCCAGCAGCGTAGTCGGGACTAGCGGGGGTGATGAGCAGTTCTTC
>TRBJ2-3|TRBV2|13|.|.
CASSEGSTDTQYF
TGTGCCAGCAGTGAGGGCAGCACAGATACGCAGTATTTT
>TRBJ2-7|TRBV6-8|15|TRBD1|.
CASSYEDRVAYEQYF
TGTGCCAGCAGTTACGAGGACAGGGTGGCCTACGAGCAGTACTTC
>TRBJ2-7|TRBV6-1|15|.|.
CASSVAGGIDYEQYF
TGTGCCAGCAGTGTGGCTGGGGGCATCGACTACGAGCAGTACTTC
>TRBJ2-5|TRBV13|14|TRBD1|.
CASSLGRGQETQYF
TGTGCCAGCAGCTTGGGCAGGGGACAGGAGACCCAGTACTTC
>TRBJ1-3|TRBV29-1|13|TRBD1|.
CSVDDRGTNTIYF
TGCAGCGTTGACGACAGGGGTACAAACACCATATATTTT
>TRBJ2-2|TRBV7-7|16|.|few
CASSLSAGVGPGELFF
TGTGCTAGCAGCTTATCCGCAGGGGTTGGCCCCGGGGAGCTGTTTTTT
>TRBJ2-1|TRBV19|13|.|.
CASNPEGSNEQFF
TGTGCCAGTAACCCTGAGGGTTCCAATGAGCAGTTCTTC
>TRBJ2-7|TRBV11-2|14|TRBD2|.
CASSLGAGGFEQYF
TGTGCCAGCAGCTTAGGAGCGGGGGGCTTCGAGCAGTACTTC
>TRBJ2-3|TRBV6-4|16|TRBD2|.
CASSVRSSGGADTQYF
TGTGCCAGCAGTGTCAGGTCGAGCGGGGGGGCTGATACGCAGTATTTT
>TRBJ1-2|TRBV5-1|16|.|.
CASSPASWGSNYGYTF
TGCGCCAGCAGTCCGGCCTCTTGGGGCTCTAACTATGGCTACACCTTC
>TRBJ2-1|TRBV6-5|14|.|.
CASSYSAGTNEQFF
TGTGCCAGCAGTTATAGTGCGGGGACTAATGAGCAGTTCTTC
>TRBJ2-2|TRBV7-9|17|TRBD1|.
CASSSDRGQGTPGELFF
TGTGCCAGCAGCTCGGACCGGGGACAGGGGACCCCCGGGGAGCTGTTTTTT
>TRBJ2-5|TRBV27|18|TRBD1|.
CASSLGPGTGSGEETQYF
TGTGCCAGCAGTTTAGGACCCGGGACAGGGTCCGGGGAAGAGACCCAGTACTTC
>TRBJ1-1|TRBV5-1|14|.|.
CASSLVGGGTEAFF
TGCGCCAGCAGCTTGGTGGGGGGTGGAACTGAAGCTTTCTTT
>TRBJ2-7|TRBV4-1|15|.|.
CASSQGIGQGYEQYF
TGCGCCAGCAGCCAAGGGATAGGACAAGGGTACGAGCAGTACTTC
>TRBJ2-7|TRBV9|13|.|.
CASSVGWGGWQYF
TGTGCCAGCAGCGTAGGATGGGGCGGATGGCAGTACTTC
>TRBJ2-7|TRBV30|12|.|.
CAWGPPSYEQYF
TGTGCCTGGGGCCCACCCTCCTACGAGCAGTACTTC
>TRBJ1-1|TRBV13|12|.|once
CASSPGFTEAFF
TGTGCCAGCTCTCCGGGTTTCACTGAAGCTTTCTTT
>TRBJ2-1|TRBV14|14|.|.
CASSQVSAYNEQFF
TGTGCCAGCAGCCAAGTATCTGCGTACAATGAGCAGTTCTTC
>TRBJ2-7|TRBV27|14|TRBD1|.
CASSVGQGAYEQYF
TGTGCCAGCAGTGTGGGACAGGGTGCCTACGAGCAGTACTTC
>TRBJ2-6|TRBV9|20|TRBD1|.
CASSFHLGQGFPSGANVLTF
TGTGCCAGCAGCTTCCACCTGGGACAGGGTTTCCCCTCTGGGGCCAACGTCCTGACTTTC
>TRBJ1-3|TRBV9|17|TRBD1|.
CASSVTTGFLSGNTIYF
TGTGCCAGCAGCGTCACGACAGGGTTTCTCTCTGGAAACACCATATATTTT
>TRBJ1-3|TRBV9|16|.|.
CASSVDGEVSGNTIYF
TGTGCCAGCAGCGTAGACGGGGAGGTCTCCGGAAACACCATATATTTT
>TRBJ2-1|TRBV7-8|17|.|.
CASILTGVGLTYNEQFF
TGTGCCAGCATCCTGACGGGAGTAGGCCTAACCTACAATGAGCAGTTCTTC
>TRBJ2-1|TRBV6-4|13|.|.
CASSPGTYNEQFF
TGTGCCAGCAGTCCAGGGACTTACAATGAGCAGTTCTTC
>TRBJ2-5|TRBV5-1|14|TRBD1|.
CASSLYRGAETQYF
TGCGCCAGCAGCTTATACAGGGGGGCAGAGACCCAGTACTTC
>TRBJ2-1|TRBV10-2|14|TRBD2|.
CASSAGGAYNEQFF
TGCGCCAGCAGTGCGGGGGGTGCCTACAATGAGCAGTTCTTC
>TRBJ2-1|TRBV13|20|TRBD1|.
CASSFQTGQGAPNSYNEQFF
TGTGCCAGCAGCTTCCAAACGGGACAGGGGGCACCGAATTCCTACAATGAGCAGTTCTTC
>TRBJ1-2|TRBV6-1|14|TRBD1|many
CASSTPGTGYGYTF
TGTGCCAGCAGTACACCCGGGACAGGGTATGGCTACACCTTC
>TRBJ1-4|TRBV9|14|.|.
CASSPRATNEKLFF
TGTGCCAGCAGCCCACGGGCAACTAATGAAAAACTGTTTTTT
>TRBJ2-5|TRBV6-5|15|.|.
CASSPGGGDQETQYF
TGTGCCAGCAGTCCCGGCGGCGGGGACCAAGAGACCCAGTACTTC
>TRBJ2-7|TRBV27|13|TRBD1|.
CASSYDRGGEQYF
TGTGCCAGCAGCTACGACAGGGGTGGGGAGCAGTACTTC
>TRBJ1-1|TRBV7-2|18|.|.
CASSRLTGTPPGDTEAFF
TGTGCCAGCAGCAGATTAACCGGGACACCCCCCGGGGACACTGAAGCTTTCTTT
>TRBJ1-6|TRBV7-2|16|.|.
CASSLDRDPRNSPLHF
TGTGCCAGCAGCTTAGACAGGGACCCTAGAAATTCACCCCTCCACTTT
>TRBJ2-3|TRBV6-4|13|.|.
CASSVSGTDTQYF
TGTGCCAGCAGCGTTAGCGGCACAGATACGCAGTATTTT
>TRBJ2-2|TRBV7-7|14|TRBD1|.
CASSLDRGTGELFF
TGTGCTAGCAGCTTGGACAGGGGAACCGGGGAGCTGTTTTTT
>TRBJ2-3|TRBV5-1|11|.|.
CASSLKRTQYF
TGCGCCAGCAGCTTGAAACGGACGCAGTATTTT
>TRBJ2-7|TRBV6-1|14|.|.
CASNDLTSLYEQYF
TGTGCCAGCAACGACTTGACCTCCCTGTACGAGCAGTACTTC
>TRBJ1-2|TRBV9|13|.|.
CASSVNRDYGYTF
TGTGCCAGCAGCGTGAACAGGGACTATGGCTACACCTTC
>TRBJ2-7|TRBV19|13|.|.
CASSPRGRYEQYF
TGTGCCAGTAGTCCCCGGGGGAGATACGAGCAGTACTTC
>TRBJ2-7|TRBV27|16|TRBD2|.
CASSSRLAGAPYEQYF
TGTGCCAGCAGTAGCCGACTAGCGGGGGCCCCTTACGAGCAGTACTTC
>TRBJ2-7|TRBV7-9|16|TRBD2|.
CASSQYPGLDSYEQYF
TGTGCCAGCAGCCAATATCCGGGACTAGACTCTTACGAGCAGTACTTC